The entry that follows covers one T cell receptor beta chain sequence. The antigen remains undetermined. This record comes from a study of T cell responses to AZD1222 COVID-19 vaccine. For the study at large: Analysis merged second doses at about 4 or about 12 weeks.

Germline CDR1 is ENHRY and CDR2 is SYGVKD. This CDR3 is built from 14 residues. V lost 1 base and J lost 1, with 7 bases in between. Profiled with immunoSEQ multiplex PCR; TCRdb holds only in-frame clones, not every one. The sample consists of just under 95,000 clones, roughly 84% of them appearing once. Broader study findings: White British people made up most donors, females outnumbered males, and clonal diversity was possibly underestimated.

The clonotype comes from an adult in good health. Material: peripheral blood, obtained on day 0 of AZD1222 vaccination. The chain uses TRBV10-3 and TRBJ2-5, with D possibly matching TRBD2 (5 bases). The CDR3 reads CAISELSGQETQYF. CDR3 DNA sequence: TGTGCCATCAGTGAGTTAAGCGGCCAAGAGACCCAGTACTTC.